This entry describes one T cell receptor (beta chain). CDR1 is WSHSY, CDR2 SAAADI, per germline. J gave up 0 bases and V 1 base, and 2 bases lay outside the gene matches. This CDR3 is 16 amino acids long. TCR beta chains were sequenced at survey level with immunoSEQ. TCRdb's table, derived via immunoSEQ multiplex PCR, lists solely in-frame clones and lacks some. The repertoire includes about 68,000 clones, 85% to 95% of them detected once, and roughly 4.5% sits in the top ten. The chain is built from TRBV10-2 and TRBJ2-3, with 9 bases matching TRBD2. Sequences were obtained from PBMCs. The source of this sequence is a man in his forties with rheumatoid arthritis. CDR3 bases: TGCGCCAGCAGTGAGTTCAGCGGGGGGAGCACAGATACGCAGTATTTT. Translated: CASSEFSGGSTDTQYF.